These 2 T cell receptor beta chains came from one sample sequenced in a study of long-term antiretroviral therapy in people with HIV. Sequencing used immunoSEQ v3.0 at survey level. Method: immunoSEQ multiplex PCR; TCRdb's copy keeps in-frame clones and lacks some. The sample includes tens of thousands of clones, 75% to 90% of them seen just once. This specimen was unsorted PBMCs, taken 0.8 years before starting antiretroviral therapy. Receptors originate from a man aged 18 to 30 with HIV.

The rearrangement links TRBV5-8 to TRBJ2-7; TRBD1 or TRBD2 may be the D gene (6 bases each). Per germline, CDR1 SGHTS and CDR2 YDEGEE. The CDR3 has 15 residues. V was pared by 4 bases and J by 7 bases, with 21 bases between. In DNA, the CDR3 is TGTGCCAGCAGCATACGGGGGTCGGGGGCCTGGGAGCAGTACTTC. Translated: CASSIRGSGAWEQYF. Looking up the rest from reference TRBV5-8 and TRBJ2-7 gives the full variable domain: EAGVTQSPTHLIKTRGQQATLRCSPISGHTSVYWYQQALGLGLQFLLWYDEGEERNRGNFPPRFSGRQFPNYSSELNVNALELEDSALYLCASSIRGSGAWEQYFGPGTRLTVT.

This clone was detected a few times. The chain links TRBV6-5 to TRBJ2-5; D unclear. The CDR3 is 15 residues long. Germline CDR1 MNHEY, CDR2 SVGAGI. V shed 5 bases and J shed 2 bases, with 15 bases lying between them. This CDR3 is CASSALGRAQETQYF. In nucleotides, the CDR3 is TGTGCCAGCAGTGCCTTGGGAAGAGCACAAGAGACCCAGTACTTC.